A selection of T cell receptor beta chains follows, all from one sample in a study of blood T cell repertoires in COVID-19. Repertoires were generated with immunoSEQ multiplex PCR, while TCRdb's copy carries only in-frame clones and drops some. The table records tens of thousands of clones, roughly 91% of them present only once. Sequences were obtained from peripheral blood. The receptors were gathered from a human donor in a cohort sampled during active COVID-19. CDR3s include the opening cysteine and the closing phenylalanine or tryptophan. The order of the fields is clone size, D gene, J gene, V gene, CDR3 protein, CDR3 DNA. A D gene is named only where the DNA matches it firmly. The size entry is marked missing in some rows and otherwise reads once, few, many or a size class.

clone_size: .; d_call: TRBD2; j_call: TRBJ2-1; v_call: TRBV27; cdr3_aa: CASRTLGGGSWEQFF; cdr3_nt: TGTGCCAGCAGGACACTGGGTGGCGGGAGTTGGGAGCAGTTCTTC
clone_size: .; d_call: TRBD2; j_call: TRBJ2-7; v_call: TRBV5-5; cdr3_aa: CASSGLAGVYEQYF; cdr3_nt: TGTGCCAGCAGCGGGCTAGCGGGAGTCTACGAGCAGTACTTC
clone_size: .; d_call: TRBD1; j_call: TRBJ2-1; v_call: TRBV28; cdr3_aa: CASSLGQGFTYNEQFF; cdr3_nt: TGTGCCAGCAGCCTGGGACAGGGATTTACCTACAATGAGCAGTTCTTC
clone_size: .; d_call: TRBD1; j_call: TRBJ1-1; v_call: TRBV5-5; cdr3_aa: CASSGRDRSPKAFF; cdr3_nt: TGTGCCAGCAGCGGAAGGGACAGGAGCCCTAAAGCTTTCTTT
clone_size: .; d_call: .; j_call: TRBJ1-1; v_call: TRBV11-2; cdr3_aa: CASSLDTSTNTEAFF; cdr3_nt: TGTGCCAGCAGCTTAGATACTTCGACTAACACTGAAGCTTTCTTT
clone_size: .; d_call: TRBD2; j_call: TRBJ2-2; v_call: TRBV20-1; cdr3_aa: CSASRLAGRNTGELFF; cdr3_nt: TGCAGTGCTAGTCGGCTAGCGGGGAGGAACACCGGGGAGCTGTTTTTT
clone_size: once; d_call: TRBD1; j_call: TRBJ1-2; v_call: TRBV14; cdr3_aa: CASSQDRGGYTF; cdr3_nt: TGTGCCAGCAGCCAAGACAGGGGGGGCTACACCTTC
clone_size: .; d_call: .; j_call: TRBJ2-1; v_call: TRBV5-6; cdr3_aa: CASSAPTETPYNEQFF; cdr3_nt: TGTGCCAGCAGCGCGCCCACGGAGACCCCCTACAATGAGCAGTTCTTC
clone_size: .; d_call: TRBD1; j_call: TRBJ1-1; v_call: TRBV4-1; cdr3_aa: CASSQDTGVPFF; cdr3_nt: TGCGCCAGCAGCCAGGACACAGGGGTTCCTTTCTTT
clone_size: .; d_call: TRBD1; j_call: TRBJ2-3; v_call: TRBV19; cdr3_aa: CASSNGRQGWDTQYF; cdr3_nt: TGTGCCAGTAGTAATGGAAGACAGGGCTGGGATACGCAGTATTTT
clone_size: .; d_call: .; j_call: TRBJ2-2; v_call: TRBV28; cdr3_aa: CASSLPRGSGELFF; cdr3_nt: TGTGCCAGCAGTTTACCCCGGGGTTCCGGGGAGCTGTTTTTT
clone_size: .; d_call: .; j_call: TRBJ1-5; v_call: TRBV2; cdr3_aa: CASSGTGNQPQHF; cdr3_nt: TGTGCCAGCAGTGGGACAGGCAATCAGCCCCAGCATTTT
clone_size: .; d_call: TRBD2; j_call: TRBJ2-3; v_call: TRBV4-1; cdr3_aa: CASSQATSGGPDTQYF; cdr3_nt: TGCGCCAGCAGCCAAGCAACTAGCGGGGGCCCGGATACGCAGTATTTT
clone_size: .; d_call: TRBD2; j_call: TRBJ2-5; v_call: TRBV5-4; cdr3_aa: CASSLGPSGGEVQETQYF; cdr3_nt: TGTGCCAGCAGCTTGGGGCCTAGCGGGGGGGAGGTCCAAGAGACCCAGTACTTC
clone_size: .; d_call: .; j_call: TRBJ1-1; v_call: TRBV7-9; cdr3_aa: CASSPEREGLNTEAFF; cdr3_nt: TGTGCCAGCAGCCCCGAAAGGGAGGGCCTGAACACTGAAGCTTTCTTT
clone_size: .; d_call: TRBD1; j_call: TRBJ1-1; v_call: TRBV9; cdr3_aa: CASSPNPAAGGGTEAFF; cdr3_nt: TGTGCCAGCAGCCCTAACCCCGCCGCAGGGGGCGGCACTGAAGCTTTCTTT
clone_size: once; d_call: TRBD2; j_call: TRBJ2-3; v_call: TRBV3-1/TRBV3-2; cdr3_aa: CASSPTSGTDTQYF; cdr3_nt: TGTGCCAGCAGCCCGACTAGCGGCACAGATACGCAGTATTTT
clone_size: once; d_call: .; j_call: TRBJ1-1; v_call: TRBV7-2; cdr3_aa: CASSTQGTSTEAFF; cdr3_nt: TGTGCCAGCAGCACCCAGGGTACTTCCACTGAAGCTTTCTTT
clone_size: .; d_call: TRBD1; j_call: TRBJ2-7; v_call: TRBV11-2; cdr3_aa: CASSLVVTGLTYEQYF; cdr3_nt: TGTGCCAGCAGCTTAGTTGTGACAGGGCTCACCTACGAGCAGTACTTC
clone_size: .; d_call: TRBD2; j_call: TRBJ2-5; v_call: TRBV2; cdr3_aa: CASRTQTSRGPQYF; cdr3_nt: TGTGCCAGCAGGACCCAGACTAGCCGGGGACCCCAGTACTTC
clone_size: .; d_call: TRBD2; j_call: TRBJ2-7; v_call: TRBV5-1; cdr3_aa: CASSSNSGSVYEQYF; cdr3_nt: TGCGCCAGCAGCTCCAATAGCGGGAGTGTCTACGAGCAGTACTTC
clone_size: .; d_call: TRBD1; j_call: TRBJ1-4; v_call: TRBV15; cdr3_aa: CATSKGTGAAEKLFF; cdr3_nt: TGTGCCACCAGCAAGGGGACAGGGGCTGCTGAAAAACTGTTTTTT
clone_size: once; d_call: TRBD1; j_call: TRBJ1-4; v_call: TRBV2; cdr3_aa: CASRDGQGRTNEKLFF; cdr3_nt: TGTGCCAGCAGAGACGGACAGGGGAGGACTAATGAAAAACTGTTTTTT
clone_size: .; d_call: .; j_call: TRBJ2-3; v_call: TRBV3-1/TRBV3-2; cdr3_aa: CASSQSGVGTDTQYF; cdr3_nt: TGTGCCAGCAGCCAATCGGGAGTTGGCACAGATACGCAGTATTTT
clone_size: .; d_call: TRBD1; j_call: TRBJ1-4; v_call: TRBV4-3; cdr3_aa: CASSQDFRGRNEKLFF; cdr3_nt: TGCGCCAGCAGCCAAGATTTCAGGGGGCGTAATGAAAAACTGTTTTTT
clone_size: .; d_call: .; j_call: TRBJ2-3; v_call: TRBV28; cdr3_aa: CASSLQGLSTDTQYF; cdr3_nt: TGTGCCAGCAGTTTACAGGGGCTAAGCACAGATACGCAGTATTTT
clone_size: .; d_call: TRBD1; j_call: TRBJ1-1; v_call: TRBV3-1/TRBV3-2; cdr3_aa: CASSPTGQGRLTEAFF; cdr3_nt: TGTGCCAGCAGCCCGACGGGACAGGGGCGACTCACTGAAGCTTTCTTT
clone_size: .; d_call: .; j_call: TRBJ2-5; v_call: TRBV2; cdr3_aa: CASITARTSGETQYF; cdr3_nt: TGTGCCAGCATCACCGCCCGGACAAGTGGAGAGACCCAGTACTTC
clone_size: .; d_call: .; j_call: TRBJ2-3; v_call: TRBV6-5; cdr3_aa: CASNGGVGTDTQYF; cdr3_nt: TGTGCCAGCAATGGGGGCGTTGGCACAGATACGCAGTATTTT
clone_size: .; d_call: .; j_call: TRBJ2-7; v_call: TRBV5-1; cdr3_aa: CASSLEPYLYEQYF; cdr3_nt: TGCGCCAGCAGCTTGGAGCCCTACCTCTACGAGCAGTACTTC
clone_size: .; d_call: TRBD2; j_call: TRBJ2-3; v_call: TRBV13; cdr3_aa: CASSRASGRSTDTQYF; cdr3_nt: TGTGCCAGCAGCAGGGCTAGCGGGAGGAGCACAGATACGCAGTATTTT
clone_size: once; d_call: TRBD1; j_call: TRBJ1-2; v_call: TRBV5-1; cdr3_aa: CASSNGQGAFGYTF; cdr3_nt: TGCGCCAGCAGCAACGGACAGGGGGCTTTCGGCTACACCTTC
clone_size: .; d_call: .; j_call: TRBJ2-7; v_call: TRBV5-1; cdr3_aa: CASSPGGRDTSYEQYF; cdr3_nt: TGCGCCAGCAGTCCCGGTGGCCGTGACACATCCTACGAGCAGTACTTC
clone_size: .; d_call: TRBD1; j_call: TRBJ1-1; v_call: TRBV5-8; cdr3_aa: CASSHRDSEAFF; cdr3_nt: TGTGCCAGCAGCCACCGGGACAGTGAAGCTTTCTTT
clone_size: .; d_call: .; j_call: TRBJ2-3; v_call: TRBV25-1; cdr3_aa: CASSEPGTRPSTDTQYF; cdr3_nt: TGTGCCAGCAGTGAACCCGGCACGCGGCCTAGCACAGATACGCAGTATTTT
clone_size: .; d_call: TRBD1; j_call: TRBJ1-2; v_call: TRBV28; cdr3_aa: CASSLPLGTGKIGYTF; cdr3_nt: TGTGCCAGCAGTTTACCCTTAGGGACAGGGAAGATTGGCTACACCTTC
clone_size: .; d_call: .; j_call: TRBJ1-3; v_call: TRBV7-9; cdr3_aa: CASSFPGGSGNTIYF; cdr3_nt: TGTGCCAGCAGCTTCCCCGGGGGCTCTGGAAACACCATATATTTT
clone_size: .; d_call: TRBD1; j_call: TRBJ2-7; v_call: TRBV4-1; cdr3_aa: CASSQEAGGGNEQYF; cdr3_nt: TGCGCCAGCAGCCAAGAGGCAGGGGGCGGGAACGAGCAGTACTTC
clone_size: .; d_call: TRBD1; j_call: TRBJ1-1; v_call: TRBV6-1; cdr3_aa: CASSGTGTGLGKNTEAFF; cdr3_nt: TGTGCCAGCAGTGGTACCGGGACAGGCCTCGGGAAGAACACTGAAGCTTTCTTT
clone_size: .; d_call: .; j_call: TRBJ2-2; v_call: TRBV9; cdr3_aa: CASSVGHKNTGELFF; cdr3_nt: TGTGCCAGCAGCGTAGGACACAAGAACACCGGGGAGCTGTTTTTT
clone_size: .; d_call: TRBD2; j_call: TRBJ2-1; v_call: TRBV18; cdr3_aa: CASSPRTSEYNEQFF; cdr3_nt: TGTGCCAGCTCACCTCGGACTAGCGAATACAATGAGCAGTTCTTC
clone_size: .; d_call: TRBD1; j_call: TRBJ1-1; v_call: TRBV9; cdr3_aa: CASSVGRQTDRDRGRTEAFF; cdr3_nt: TGTGCCAGCAGCGTAGGTCGTCAGACGGACAGGGATCGAGGGCGCACTGAAGCTTTCTTT
clone_size: few; d_call: TRBD1; j_call: TRBJ1-1; v_call: TRBV18; cdr3_aa: CASSQGQGIEAFF; cdr3_nt: TGTGCCAGCTCACAAGGACAGGGGATTGAAGCTTTCTTT
clone_size: .; d_call: TRBD1; j_call: TRBJ1-2; v_call: TRBV28; cdr3_aa: CASRGQGSNYGYTF; cdr3_nt: TGTGCCAGCCGGGGACAGGGATCGAACTATGGCTACACCTTC
clone_size: .; d_call: .; j_call: TRBJ1-1; v_call: TRBV11-2; cdr3_aa: CASSLGDGGLITEAFF; cdr3_nt: TGTGCCAGCAGCTTAGGAGACGGGGGGCTTATTACTGAAGCTTTCTTT
clone_size: .; d_call: TRBD1; j_call: TRBJ1-4; v_call: TRBV7-9; cdr3_aa: CASSSAGGEREKLFF; cdr3_nt: TGTGCCAGCAGCTCGGCAGGGGGCGAGAGGGAAAAACTGTTTTTT
clone_size: .; d_call: TRBD2; j_call: TRBJ2-1; v_call: TRBV19; cdr3_aa: CASSSPAGVRGNEQFF; cdr3_nt: TGTGCCAGTAGTAGCCCAGCGGGAGTGAGGGGCAATGAGCAGTTCTTC